These 3 T cell receptor beta chains share one sample of origin, sequenced in a study of blood T cells in healthy people across ages. Primed by a sample-barcoded 5' primer and a J-beta primer mix, a second PCR proceeded for about 7 to 11 cycles. MiXCR, applied by TCRdb to the 5' RACE reads, yields one record per CDR3 protein. Here the sample spans fewer than 800,000 distinct CDR3 sequences, approximately 49% being singletons. What was sequenced was blood. The receptors derive from a woman in her sixties or seventies in good health.

The rearrangement uses TRBV11-2 and TRBJ2-3; TRBD2 agrees at 8 bases. Germline trimming cut 5 bases from V and 2 bases from J; bases unmatched to any gene: 12. Germline CDR1 and CDR2: SGHAT and FQNNGV. The CDR3 covers 17 residues. The CDR3 DNA sequence: TGTGCCAGCAGCATGGGGGGGGCGGGAGGACTCACAGATACGCAGTATTTT. It codes for CASSMGGAGGLTDTQYF.

The V call is TRBV28, the J call TRBJ1-2, with D maybe TRBD1 (5 bases). Trimming took 2 bases from V and 8 from J, leaving 12 bases between them. CDR1 is MDHEN and CDR2 is SYDVKM in the germline V gene. This CDR3 spans 13 amino acids. CDR3 in DNA: TGTGCCAGCAGTTTAGAGGGGCAAAGGGGCTACACCTTC. This codes for CASSLEGQRGYTF.

The J gene is TRBJ2-7, the V gene TRBV20-1; 8 bases line up with TRBD1. With V trimmed by 0 bases and J by 2 bases, 6 bases remained unmatched. Germline loops: CDR1 DFQATT, CDR2 SNEGSKA (reference sequence). The CDR3 totals 15 residues. The CDR3 nucleotides read TGCAGTGCTAGAGACTGGACAGGGAGGCCCTACGAGCAGTACTTC. Protein product: CSARDWTGRPYEQYF.